These 26 T cell receptor beta chains originate from one sample sequenced in a study of vaccination effects on CD4 cells after COVID-19. The repertoire was sequenced with immunoSEQ multiplex PCR; TCRdb's copy has only in-frame clones and lacks some. Among tens of thousands of clones, around 72% were seen once, and the ten largest hold approximately 3.7%. No antigen has been assigned to these receptors. After expansion with viral peptide pools in the ViraFEST assay, antigen-specific CD4+ T cells were sequenced. Isolation of CD4+ T cells took place after 10 days of culture. People in the vaccine group had not been infected with SARS-CoV-2 before, and their nucleocapsid antibodies were negative. Material: CD4+ T cells from PBMCs cultured with HCoV-OC43 spike peptides, obtained before COVID-19 vaccination. Subset reported: HCoV-OC43 spike overlapping peptide pool stimulation. These receptors came from a human donor who received a COVID-19 vaccine.

Regarding this clone: One end of the junction is discordant with germline, which a read error may explain. V gene TRBV6-5 combines with J gene TRBJ2-1, with a weak D call TRBD2 (5 bases). Germline V lookup: CDR1 MNHEY, CDR2 SVGAGI. The CDR3 has 13 amino acids. The CDR3 protein is CASGYSGINEQFF. The CDR3 DNA reads as TGTGCCAGCGGTTACTCGGGGATCAATGAGCAGTTCTTC.

The chain has TRBV5-1 and TRBJ2-3; 7 bases are a match to TRBD2. V lost 5 bases to trimming and J lost 0 bases; unmatched junction nucleotides: 3. This CDR3 is built from 14 residues. Germline CDR1 SGHRS, CDR2 YFSETQ. The DNA of the CDR3 is TGCGCCAGCAGACTAGCGACCAGCACAGATACGCAGTATTTT. Its translation: CASRLATSTDTQYF.

J is TRBJ1-2 and V is TRBV29-1; TRBD1 is a possible D gene (6 bases). Trimming took 4 bases from V and 2 from J, leaving 14 bases between them. CDR3 length: 14 amino acids. Germline V CDR1 and CDR2: SQVTM, ANQGSEA. The CDR3 sequence: CSVGILGANYGYTF. The CDR3 DNA is TGCAGCGTTGGTATATTGGGGGCGAACTATGGCTACACCTTC.

J is TRBJ1-5 and V is TRBV6-1; D possibly corresponds to TRBD1 (5 bases). Germline V gene data show CDR1 as MNHNS and CDR2 as SASEGT. V was cut by 0 bases and J by 2 bases, with 14 bases left in between. The CDR3 consists of 17 residues. CDR3 bases: TGTGCCAGCAGTGAAGCGCATGGGGGTTCGGGCAATCAGCCCCAGCATTTT. Translated: CASSEAHGGSGNQPQHF.

This clone was found a few times. The V call is TRBV28, the J call TRBJ1-2; D not resolved. Germline V CDR1 and CDR2: MDHEN, SYDVKM. V lost 2 bases to trimming and J lost 3 bases, with 7 bases between them. This CDR3 has 13 amino acids. In DNA form, the CDR3 reads TGTGCCAGCAGTTTAGGGATTGACTATGGCTACACCTTC. This encodes CASSLGIDYGYTF.

This chain joins TRBV15 and TRBJ2-3; 9 nucleotides align to TRBD1. This CDR3 has 15 residues. CDR1 and CDR2 from the germline V gene are LNHNV and YYDKDF (reference sequence). The V segment lost 9 bases and the J segment 4 bases; nucleotides outside the gene matches: 11. The CDR3 region is CATAGDRDGPDTQYF. DNA for the CDR3: TGTGCCACGGCAGGGGACAGGGACGGTCCAGATACGCAGTATTTT.

This chain links TRBV5-8 with TRBJ1-5; D is ambiguous. This CDR3 is 15 amino acids long. The V and J ends lost 2 bases and 3 bases respectively, with 12 bases between them. Germline V gives CDR1 SGHTS, CDR2 YDEGEE. This CDR3 reads CASSLPGRPNQPQHF. DNA of the CDR3: TGTGCCAGCAGCTTACCTGGACGACCCAATCAGCCCCAGCATTTT.

This chain connects TRBV5-6 to TRBJ2-1; 9 nucleotides line up with TRBD1. CDR1 and CDR2 (germline): SGHDT, YYEEEE. The CDR3 sequence is 17 residues long. V gave up 1 base and J gave up 6 bases; unmatched junction bases: 11. CDR3 nucleotides: TGTGCCAGCAGCTTGATGCTCGGGACAGGGCCCCTCAATGAGCAGTTCTTC. The encoded protein is CASSLMLGTGPLNEQFF.

The rearrangement joins TRBV3-1 (or the pseudogene TRBV3-2) to TRBJ1-6; 7 bases fit TRBD1. Germline CDR1 reads LGHDT; CDR2 reads YNNKEL (reference sequence). V was pared by 0 bases and J by 9 bases, with 8 bases of the junction left unmatched. The CDR3 is 16 residues long. CDR3 region: CASSQEIRTGVSPLHF. The CDR3 DNA follows: TGTGCCAGCAGCCAAGAGATCAGGACAGGAGTTTCACCCCTCCACTTT.

This chain connects TRBV5-4 to TRBJ2-1, with a weak D call TRBD1 (5 bases). From germline, CDR1 is SGHNT and CDR2 YYREEE (reference sequence). This CDR3 contains 17 residues. V was shortened by 5 bases and J by 3 bases, with 21 bases between the two germline ends. This CDR3 reads CASRPGGAGPLYNEQFF. CDR3 sequence (DNA): TGTGCCAGCAGGCCCGGTGGGGCAGGGCCTCTCTACAATGAGCAGTTCTTC.

This clone was seen a handful of times. The chain is built from TRBV4-1 and TRBJ2-4; TRBD2 agrees at 8 bases. Trimming took 0 bases from V and 2 from J; bases not matched to a gene: 9. The CDR3 consists of 18 residues. Germline CDR1 is MGHRA and CDR2 is YSYEKL. Written as DNA, the CDR3 is TGCGCCAGCAGCCAAGAAGAGAGGGGACTAGGGTCCAAAAACATTCAGTACTTC. This codes for CASSQEERGLGSKNIQYF.

This sequence joins TRBV28 and TRBJ2-2, with 10 bases fitting TRBD1. V dropped 2 bases and J dropped 7; count of bases not matched to a gene: 10. The CDR3 is made up of 17 amino acids. Germline V gene lookup returns CDR1 MDHEN and CDR2 SYDVKM. Written as DNA, the CDR3 is TGTGCCAGCAGTTTAGCTGACAGGGGGCTAATTGGCGGGGAGCTGTTTTTT. This translates into CASSLADRGLIGGELFF.

In its sample, this clone was seen a few times. In the same sample, other DNA sequences code for this CDR3. The CDR3 region is CASSLDRNTEAFF. In nucleotides, the CDR3 is TGTGCCAGCAGCTTAGACAGGAACACTGAAGCTTTCTTT. V and J are TRBV5-4 and TRBJ1-1, with D maybe TRBD1 (5 bases). The CDR3 totals 13 residues. Per the germline V gene, CDR1 is SGHNT and CDR2 is YYREEE (reference sequence). V lost 2 bases and J lost 1, with 6 bases in between. Combining the CDR3 with reference TRBV5-4 and TRBJ1-1 gives the whole variable domain ETGVTQSPTHLIKTRGQQVTLRCSSQSGHNTVSWYQQALGQGPQFIFQYYREEENGRGNFPPRFSGLQFPNYSSELNVNALELDDSALYLCASSLDRNTEAFFGQGTRLTVV.

The V call is TRBV6-2 or TRBV6-3, the J call TRBJ2-7, with D perhaps given as TRBD1 or TRBD2 (6 bases each). The CDR3 sequence is 16 residues long. Germline CDR1 is MNHEY and CDR2 is SVGEGT. V lost 0 bases, J lost 5 bases, and 17 bases lay in between. The CDR3 DNA reads TGTGCCAGCAGTTACTCGCCTCACGGGGGCTGGGACGAGCAGTACGTC. Its translation is CASSYSPHGGWDEQYV.

This sequence joins TRBV5-8 and TRBJ2-2; D might be TRBD1 or TRBD2, each matching 6 bases. This CDR3 region has 17 residues. Deletions cut 2 bases from V and 1 base from J, with 15 bases between. Germline CDR1 SGHTS, CDR2 YDEGEE. Here the CDR3 DNA reads TGTGCCAGCAGCTTTGTTCCGGGGGCTATGAACACCGGGGAGCTGTTTTTT. Protein sequence: CASSFVPGAMNTGELFF.

This clone was seen only a few times. This chain links TRBV7-9 with TRBJ1-2; D perhaps matches TRBD1 (5 bases). V lost 7 bases, J lost 4 bases, and 16 bases lay in between. The CDR3 has 14 amino acids. Germline V gene data show CDR1 as SEHNR and CDR2 as FQNEAQ (reference sequence). CDR3 bases: TGTGCCAGCAACAAACCGGGGCGCGGCTATGGCTACACCTTC. Translated: CASNKPGRGYGYTF. Combining the CDR3 with reference TRBV7-9 and TRBJ1-2 gives the whole variable domain DTGVSQNPRHKITKRGQNVTFRCDPISEHNRLYWYRQTLGQGPEFLTYFQNEAQLEKSRLLSDRFSAERPKGSFSTLEIQRTEQGDSAMYLCASNKPGRGYGYTFGSGTRLTVV.

The CDR3 here is CASSPYQGGLAKNIQYF. DNA for the CDR3: TGTGCCAGCTCACCTTATCAGGGGGGCCTAGCCAAAAACATTCAGTACTTC. The chain uses TRBV18 and TRBJ2-4; maybe TRBD1 (7 bases). The CDR3 is 17 amino acids. V was clipped by 3 bases and J by 0 bases, with 15 bases between them. Germline assignment: CDR1 KGHSH and CDR2 LQKENI. Full variable domain (outside the CDR3, taken from reference TRBV18 and TRBJ2-4): NAGVMQNPRHLVRRRGQEARLRCSPMKGHSHVYWYRQLPEEGLKFMVYLQKENIIDESGMPKERFSAEFPKEGPSILRIQQVVRGDSAAYFCASSPYQGGLAKNIQYFGAGTRLSVL.

The chain employs TRBV19 and TRBJ1-4, with TRBD1 as a possible D gene (5 bases). Germline CDR1 LNHDA, CDR2 SQIVND (reference sequence). The CDR3 runs 13 residues. Trimming removed 7 bases from V and 4 bases from J, with 10 bases in between. CDR3 sequence reads: CASKVGGNEKLFF. Written as DNA, the CDR3 is TGTGCCAGTAAAGTGGGGGGTAATGAAAAACTGTTTTTT.

The J gene is TRBJ1-2, the V gene TRBV4-2; D is ambiguous. V lost 0 bases and J lost 4, with 6 bases in between. CDR3 length equals 13 residues. Germline CDR1 and CDR2: LGHNA and YNFKEQ. CDR3 bases: TGTGCCAGCAGCCAAGATAGCGGCTATGGCTACACCTTC. Translation gives CASSQDSGYGYTF.

The chain is built from TRBV24-1 and TRBJ1-2; D is perhaps TRBD1 (5 bases). CDR1 is KGHDR and CDR2 is SFDVKD in the germline V gene. V was cut by 3 bases and J by 4 bases, with 11 bases left in between. The CDR3 has 14 residues. The CDR3 nucleotides are TGTGCCACCAGTGATCGCTGGGGGTCCTATGGCTACACCTTC. It is translated as CATSDRWGSYGYTF.

The chain employs TRBV28 and TRBJ1-1; no clear D. Germline CDR1 MDHEN, CDR2 SYDVKM. V lost 3 bases and J 8 bases, leaving 13 bases between the germline ends. The CDR3 length is 13 residues. The CDR3: CASSFGNAGEAFF. CDR3 nucleotides: TGTGCCAGCAGTTTCGGTAACGCAGGCGAAGCTTTCTTT.

This clone was counted only a few times. This chain uses TRBV6-5 with TRBJ1-1; D may be TRBD1 (5 bases). CDR1 and CDR2 from the germline V gene are MNHEY and SVGAGI. CDR3 length: 14 amino acids. Trimming took 0 bases from V and 8 from J, leaving 13 bases between them. This CDR3 reads CASSYSGLSGEAFF. The CDR3, as DNA: TGTGCCAGCAGTTACTCGGGGCTATCTGGCGAAGCTTTCTTT.

The rearrangement uses TRBV2 and TRBJ2-3; tentative D call: TRBD2 (6 bases). This CDR3 spans 13 amino acids. V lost 6 bases and J lost 3, with 10 bases in between. In germline, CDR1 is SNHLY, CDR2 FYNNEI. This chain's CDR3 is CASSRLGTDTQYF. The DNA for the CDR3 is TGTGCCAGCAGCCGACTAGGGACAGATACGCAGTATTTT.

The genes are TRBV4-2 and TRBJ1-3; unclear D gene. Germline V gene data show CDR1 as LGHNA and CDR2 as YNFKEQ. The CDR3 is made up of 16 amino acids. V lost 2 bases and J 0 bases, leaving 11 bases between the germline ends. The CDR3 DNA sequence: TGTGCCAGCAGCCAAAATCTCAGGAACTCTGGAAACACCATATATTTT. Its translation: CASSQNLRNSGNTIYF.

The V call is TRBV19, the J call TRBJ1-1; TRBD1 might be the D (5 bases). This CDR3 has 15 amino acids. Per germline, CDR1 LNHDA and CDR2 SQIVND (reference sequence). Deletions cut 2 bases from V and 6 bases from J, with 16 bases between. CDR3 sequence: CASSIKRQGDAEAFF. In nucleotides, the CDR3 is TGTGCCAGTAGTATAAAAAGGCAGGGCGACGCTGAAGCTTTCTTT.

V is TRBV5-5 and J is TRBJ2-1, with D uncertain. The V and J ends lost 1 base and 9 bases respectively, with 14 bases between them. The CDR3 length is 14 residues. Germline V gene sequence: CDR1 SGHKS, CDR2 YYEKEE (reference sequence). The CDR3 spells CASSLFRLSSEQFF. DNA of the CDR3: TGTGCCAGCAGCTTGTTTCGCCTCTCTTCTGAGCAGTTCTTC. Looking up the rest from reference TRBV5-5 and TRBJ2-1 gives the full variable domain: DAGVTQSPTHLIKTRGQQVTLRCSPISGHKSVSWYQQVLGQGPQFIFQYYEKEERGRGNFPDRFSARQFPNYSSELNVNALLLGDSALYLCASSLFRLSSEQFFGPGTRLTVL.